The 23 T cell receptor beta chains presented below share a single source sample, sequenced in a study of blood T cell repertoires in COVID-19. The repertoire was sequenced with immunoSEQ multiplex PCR; TCRdb's copy has only in-frame clones and lacks some. Of 250,000 to 300,000 clones listed, 75% to 90% are singletons. Sequenced material: peripheral blood. Receptors originate from a woman aged 45-60 years who had recovered from COVID-19.

The gene calls are TRBV15 and TRBJ2-3; D perhaps matches TRBD1 (6 bases). Looked up from germline, CDR1 is LNHNV and CDR2 is YYDKDF (reference sequence). The CDR3 is 15 amino acids. V was clipped by 3 bases and J by 1 base, with 11 bases between them. In DNA form, the CDR3 reads TGTGCCACCAGCAGGCGCGCAGGGGGCACAGATACGCAGTATTTT. This sequence encodes CATSRRAGGTDTQYF.

This rearrangement joins TRBV3-1 (or the pseudogene TRBV3-2) to TRBJ2-6, with unresolved D. Germline CDR1 reads LGHDT; CDR2 reads YNNKEL (reference sequence). V lost 3 bases and J lost 1, with 4 bases in between. This CDR3 has 14 residues. CDR3 protein: CASSQESGANVLTF. The CDR3 nucleotides read TGTGCCAGCAGCCAGGAGTCTGGGGCCAACGTCCTGACTTTC.

V usage is TRBV4-1 and J usage is TRBJ1-2; D uncertain. Trimming pared 4 bases from V and 4 bases from J, leaving 25 bases between. The CDR3 has 18 amino acids. Germline CDR1 is MGHRA and CDR2 is YSYEKL. The chain's CDR3 is CASSPVRKETGQSYGYTF. Written as DNA, the CDR3 is TGCGCCAGCAGCCCGGTACGGAAGGAGACCGGTCAATCCTATGGCTACACCTTC.

The chain links TRBV30 to TRBJ1-3, with D unresolved. Germline assignment: CDR1 GTSNPN and CDR2 SVGIG (reference sequence). This CDR3 spans 15 amino acids. V shed 0 bases and J shed 4 bases, with 13 bases lying between them. CDR3 in amino acids: CAWSVSAGSGNTIYF. The CDR3 bases are TGTGCCTGGAGTGTATCAGCGGGTTCGGGAAACACCATATATTTT. The variable domain in full, with the rest retrieved from reference TRBV30 and TRBJ1-3, is SQTIHQWPATLVQPVGSPLSLECTVEGTSNPNLYWYRQAAGRGLQLLFYSVGIGQISSEVPQNLSASRPQDRQFILSSKKLLLSDSGFYLCAWSVSAGSGNTIYFGEGSWLTVV.

The chain is built from TRBV7-2 and TRBJ2-7, with 14 bases lining up with TRBD2. The J segment lost 3 bases and the V segment lost 1 base, leaving 2 bases of the junction unmatched. CDR3 length equals 16 residues. Germline assignment: CDR1 SGHTA and CDR2 FQGNSA. The CDR3: CASSLEGTSGGYEQYF. The CDR3, as DNA: TGTGCCAGCAGCTTAGAAGGGACTAGCGGGGGCTACGAGCAGTACTTC.

The chain is built from TRBV7-3 and TRBJ2-3; D perhaps matches TRBD2 (5 bases). The ends were cut back, 0 bases at V and 9 bases at J, with 7 bases in the middle. This CDR3 comprises 12 residues. Germline-derived CDR1 and CDR2 are SGHTA and FQGTGA. This CDR3 reads CASSLTPGTQYF. CDR3 coding DNA: TGTGCCAGCAGCTTAACCCCGGGGACGCAGTATTTT.

The chain has TRBV28 and TRBJ1-5; TRBD1 matches 7 bases. V shed 3 bases, J shed 3 bases, and the junction held 2 bases outside the gene matches. Germline lookup yields CDR1 MDHEN and CDR2 SYDVKM. The CDR3 runs 14 residues. CDR3 sequence reads: CASSLDRNNQPQHF. CDR3 nucleotides: TGTGCCAGCAGTTTGGACAGGAACAATCAGCCCCAGCATTTT.

A word on this clone: This specimen includes other DNA sequences encoding the same CDR3. The V gene is TRBV5-1, the J gene TRBJ1-1; a possible D gene is TRBD1 (6 bases). This CDR3 is built from 14 residues. V shed 0 bases and J shed 2 bases, with 8 bases lying between them. Germline V gene data show CDR1 as SGHRS and CDR2 as YFSETQ. CDR3 amino acids: CASSLEGVNTEAFF. In DNA, the CDR3 is TGCGCCAGCAGCTTGGAGGGGGTTAACACTGAAGCTTTCTTT.

J is TRBJ1-2 and V is TRBV7-8; 7 bases match TRBD1. V gave up 2 bases and J gave up 10 bases; unmatched junction bases: 10. The CDR3 is 14 amino acids. Germline V gene lookup returns CDR1 SGHVS and CDR2 FQNEAQ. DNA for the CDR3: TGTGCCAGCAGCTTAAGTCGGACAGGTCTTTTCTACACCTTC. As protein: CASSLSRTGLFYTF.

The J gene is TRBJ2-2, the V gene TRBV5-6, with 9 bases aligning to TRBD2. J lost 3 bases, V lost 2 bases, and 5 bases had no gene match. This CDR3 spans 16 amino acids. Germline values: CDR1 SGHDT, CDR2 YYEEEE. Written as DNA, the CDR3 is TGTGCCAGCAGCTTCCGCCCTAGCGGGGACACCGGGGAGCTGTTTTTT. Translated: CASSFRPSGDTGELFF. The full variable domain, with the rest looked up from reference TRBV5-6 and TRBJ2-2, is DAGVTQSPTHLIKTRGQQVTLRCSPKSGHDTVSWYQQALGQGPQFIFQYYEEEERQRGNFPDRFSGHQFPNYSSELNVNALLLGDSALYLCASSFRPSGDTGELFFGEGSRLTVL.

CDR3 sequence reads: CASSQGDQGALNTEAFF. DNA for the CDR3: TGCGCCAGCAGCCAGGGCGATCAGGGGGCGTTGAACACTGAAGCTTTCTTT. The chain employs TRBV4-3 and TRBJ1-1; TRBD1 matches 8 bases. This CDR3 is built from 17 residues. With 3 bases clipped from V and 0 bases from J, the junction kept 9 bases outside the gene matches. Germline loops: CDR1 LGHNA, CDR2 YSLEER.

The CDR3 sequence: CASSRGSYNEQFF. DNA for the CDR3: TGTGCCAGTAGCAGGGGCTCCTACAATGAGCAGTTCTTC. This chain connects TRBV19 to TRBJ2-1; D is possibly TRBD1 (6 bases). Trimming removed 6 bases at V and 0 bases at J, with 6 bases between. Germline V CDR1 and CDR2: LNHDA, SQIVND (reference sequence). The CDR3 sequence is 13 residues long. Drawing the rest from reference TRBV19 and TRBJ2-1, the complete variable domain is DGGITQSPKYLFRKEGQNVTLSCEQNLNHDAMYWYRQDPGQGLRLIYYSQIVNDFQKGDIAEGYSVSREKKESFPLTVTSAQKNPTAFYLCASSRGSYNEQFFGPGTRLTVL.

A few counts support this clone. The V call is TRBV5-1, the J call TRBJ2-7, with D uncertain. The CDR3 loop spans 14 amino acids. Trimming stripped 4 bases from V and 5 bases from J, with 16 bases between. Germline V CDR1 and CDR2: SGHRS, YFSETQ. CDR3 protein: CASSPGPASDEQYF. The CDR3, as DNA: TGCGCCAGCAGCCCGGGTCCCGCATCGGACGAGCAGTACTTC.

The rearrangement uses TRBV5-8 and TRBJ1-5; possible D gene TRBD1, 5 bases. Trimming left V 4 bases short and J 0 bases short, with 11 bases between. The CDR3 spans 15 residues. The V gene's germline CDR1 is SGHTS and CDR2 YDEGEE. CDR3 nucleotides: TGTGCCAGCAGCATTGGGACTTATAGCAATCAGCCCCAGCATTTT. Translation: CASSIGTYSNQPQHF.

This clone was observed once. This rearrangement joins TRBV11-2 to TRBJ2-3; perhaps TRBD2 as D (6 bases). This CDR3 contains 18 residues. Trimming removed 3 bases at V and 5 bases at J, with 24 bases between. CDR1 and CDR2 (germline): SGHAT, FQNNGV. The CDR3 loop is CASSFFRRVGGEKDTQYF. The CDR3, as DNA: TGTGCCAGCAGCTTCTTCCGAAGAGTCGGGGGTGAGAAAGATACGCAGTATTTT.

The rearrangement links TRBV24-1 to TRBJ1-3, with 7 positions matching TRBD1. V lost 3 bases to trimming and J lost 0 bases; unmatched junction nucleotides: 10. Germline CDR1 is KGHDR and CDR2 is SFDVKD. The CDR3 loop spans 18 amino acids. Written as DNA, the CDR3 is TGTGCCACCAGTGATCCCGGCGCCGCAGGGGGCTCTGGAAACACCATATATTTT. It is translated as CATSDPGAAGGSGNTIYF.

The chain joins TRBV7-3 to TRBJ1-1; 9 nucleotides match TRBD1. The trim removed 5 bases at V and 4 bases at J, leaving 8 bases unmatched. The CDR3 sequence is 15 residues long. CDR1 SGHTA and CDR2 FQGTGA come from the germline V gene. CDR3 sequence reads: CASSRPGTGITEAFF. CDR3 DNA: TGTGCCAGCAGCCGTCCCGGGACAGGGATCACTGAAGCTTTCTTT. Looking up the rest from reference TRBV7-3 and TRBJ1-1 gives the full variable domain: GAGVSQTPSNKVTEKGKYVELRCDPISGHTALYWYRQSLGQGPEFLIYFQGTGAADDSGLPNDRFFAVRPEGSVSTLKIQRTERGDSAVYLCASSRPGTGITEAFFGQGTRLTVV.

The rearrangement uses TRBV27 and TRBJ1-5; 9 nucleotides agree with TRBD1. The V gene end was trimmed by 10 bases and the J gene end by 2 bases; junction bases not matched to a gene: 12. Germline lookup yields CDR1 MNHEY and CDR2 SMNVEV (reference sequence). This CDR3 contains 16 residues. CDR3 nucleotides: TGTGCCACAGGACAGGGGAACGCTCGGGGCAATCAGCCCCAGCATTTT. Amino acid sequence: CATGQGNARGNQPQHF.

V and J are TRBV6-5 and TRBJ2-2, with 10 positions matching TRBD1. Trimming cost V 6 bases and J 5 bases; bases outside gene matches: 3. Germline loops: CDR1 MNHEY, CDR2 SVGAGI. The length of the CDR3 is 14 residues. This CDR3 reads CASSWTGGTGELFF. CDR3 DNA: TGTGCCAGCAGCTGGACAGGGGGAACCGGGGAGCTGTTTTTT.

The chain employs TRBV18 and TRBJ1-1, with 10 nucleotides matching TRBD1. The V gene's germline CDR1 is KGHSH and CDR2 LQKENI. V shed 2 bases and J 2 bases; nucleotides not matched to a gene: 20. This CDR3 is 21 amino acids long. This CDR3 reads CASSPEALAGQGIMANTEAFF. CDR3 DNA sequence: TGTGCCAGCTCACCAGAGGCGTTGGCGGGACAGGGGATCATGGCTAACACTGAAGCTTTCTTT.

The chain uses TRBV11-2 and TRBJ2-1; D is perhaps TRBD2 (5 bases). The CDR3 consists of 15 residues. Trimming left V 5 bases short and J 2 bases short, with 13 bases between. Germline CDR1 and CDR2: SGHAT and FQNNGV. The CDR3, as DNA: TGTGCCAGCAGCCATGAACTAGGAACCTACAATGAGCAGTTCTTC. Translated: CASSHELGTYNEQFF. The full variable domain, completed using reference TRBV11-2 and TRBJ2-1, is EAGVAQSPRYKIIEKRQSVAFWCNPISGHATLYWYQQILGQGPKLLIQFQNNGVVDDSQLPKDRFSAERLKGVDSTLKIQPAKLEDSAVYLCASSHELGTYNEQFFGPGTRLTVL.

The rearrangement uses TRBV6-5 and TRBJ1-2; 7 nucleotides align to TRBD1. After removal of 2 bases from V and 8 bases from J, the junction contained 5 bases not matched to a gene. CDR1 and CDR2 from the germline V gene are MNHEY and SVGAGI. The CDR3 is 13 amino acids. DNA of the CDR3: TGTGCCAGCAGTTACCAGACAGGGAAAGGCTACACCTTC. Its protein product is CASSYQTGKGYTF.

The genes are TRBV6-5 and TRBJ2-7, with D perhaps matching TRBD1 (6 bases). Looked up from germline, CDR1 is MNHEY and CDR2 is SVGAGI. V was cut by 5 bases and J by 3 bases, with 17 bases left in between. CDR3 size: 15 residues. CDR3 loop: CASSLSEQGNYEQYF. CDR3 bases: TGTGCCAGCAGTCTCAGCGAACAGGGCAACTACGAGCAGTACTTC.